The rows below give T cell receptor beta chains drawn from one sample of a study of T cell responses to AZD1222 COVID-19 vaccine. Method: immunoSEQ multiplex PCR; TCRdb's copy keeps in-frame clones and lacks some. The table has approximately 90,000 clones, roughly 90% seen once; the top ten hold around 3%. The input for sequencing was peripheral blood, taken on day 0 of AZD1222 vaccination. The receptors derive from an adult in good health. The CDR3 runs from the conserved cysteine through the conserved F or W. Fields, in order: V gene, J gene, D gene, clone size, CDR3 DNA, CDR3 protein. The D gene is left open where the match is weak. Clone sizes are given selectively: once, few, many, or a class where the clone is expanded.

v_call: TRBV29-1
j_call: TRBJ2-2
d_call: TRBD2
clone_size: -
cdr3_nt: TGCAGCGTTTTCCGGGGGGGACCTCTCCAGAGGGAGCTGTTTTTT
cdr3_aa: CSVFRGGPLQRELFF

v_call: TRBV12-5
j_call: TRBJ1-1
d_call: -
clone_size: -
cdr3_nt: TGTGCTAGTGGTTCCGGGGTCGAGAACACTGAAGCTTTCTTT
cdr3_aa: CASGSGVENTEAFF

v_call: TRBV30
j_call: TRBJ2-7
d_call: -
clone_size: -
cdr3_nt: TGTGCCTGGACCAAAGGGGTCTCCCCTCTCGAGCAGTACTTC
cdr3_aa: CAWTKGVSPLEQYF

v_call: TRBV6-4
j_call: TRBJ2-3
d_call: -
clone_size: -
cdr3_nt: TGTGCCAGCAGTGACTCGAGAGGATCAGATACGCAGTATTTT
cdr3_aa: CASSDSRGSDTQYF

v_call: TRBV28
j_call: TRBJ2-7
d_call: TRBD2
clone_size: -
cdr3_nt: TGTGCCAGCAGTTTCGGTAGCGGGAACCACTACGAGCAGTACTTC
cdr3_aa: CASSFGSGNHYEQYF

v_call: TRBV9
j_call: TRBJ2-2
d_call: -
clone_size: -
cdr3_nt: TGTGCCAGCAGCGTAGCCTACACCGGGGAGCTGTTTTTT
cdr3_aa: CASSVAYTGELFF

v_call: TRBV15
j_call: TRBJ2-3
d_call: -
clone_size: -
cdr3_nt: TGTGCCACCAGCAGAGATGGAAGCGACCGCACAGATACGCAGTATTTT
cdr3_aa: CATSRDGSDRTDTQYF

v_call: TRBV4-1
j_call: TRBJ1-1
d_call: TRBD1
clone_size: -
cdr3_nt: TGCGCCAGCAGCCAGGGACAGGATAACACTGAAGCTTTCTTT
cdr3_aa: CASSQGQDNTEAFF

v_call: TRBV6-5
j_call: TRBJ1-1
d_call: -
clone_size: once
cdr3_nt: TGTGCCAGCAGCCCCCATGGCACAGGGAACACTGAAGCTTTCTTT
cdr3_aa: CASSPHGTGNTEAFF

v_call: TRBV11-2
j_call: TRBJ2-7
d_call: -
clone_size: few
cdr3_nt: TGTGCCAGCAGCTTCTCACAGCTGAGCTCCTACGAGCAGTACTTC
cdr3_aa: CASSFSQLSSYEQYF

v_call: TRBV2
j_call: TRBJ2-1
d_call: -
clone_size: -
cdr3_nt: TGTGCCAGCAGGGGGGACGAACGACCCTACAATGAGCAGTTCTTC
cdr3_aa: CASRGDERPYNEQFF

v_call: TRBV2
j_call: TRBJ2-1
d_call: -
clone_size: -
cdr3_nt: TGTGCCAGCTTGAGAAGCTCCTACAATGAGCAGTTCTTC
cdr3_aa: CASLRSSYNEQFF

v_call: TRBV5-1
j_call: TRBJ1-2
d_call: TRBD1
clone_size: -
cdr3_nt: TGCGCCAGCAGCTTGAGCCCGGGACAGAGCAGAAACTATGGCTACACCTTC
cdr3_aa: CASSLSPGQSRNYGYTF

v_call: TRBV12-3/TRBV12-4
j_call: TRBJ1-5
d_call: -
clone_size: -
cdr3_nt: TGTGCCAGCAGTTTGGCCCACAATCAGCCCCAGCATTTT
cdr3_aa: CASSLAHNQPQHF

v_call: TRBV10-1
j_call: TRBJ2-1
d_call: TRBD1
clone_size: -
cdr3_nt: TGCGCCAGCAGTGGGGACAGGGGGGGTGAGCAGTTCTTC
cdr3_aa: CASSGDRGGEQFF

v_call: TRBV7-3
j_call: TRBJ2-1
d_call: TRBD2
clone_size: -
cdr3_nt: TGTGCCAGCAGCTCCTCCGCTAGCGGGAGGTACAATGAGCAGTTCTTC
cdr3_aa: CASSSSASGRYNEQFF

v_call: TRBV2
j_call: TRBJ2-3
d_call: -
clone_size: -
cdr3_nt: TGTGCCAGCCGATGGGAAGTCAGCACAGATACGCAGTATTTT
cdr3_aa: CASRWEVSTDTQYF

v_call: TRBV5-1
j_call: TRBJ2-7
d_call: TRBD2
clone_size: -
cdr3_nt: TGCGCCAGCAGCTTGGCGGGGACTAGCGAGTACGAGCAGTACTTC
cdr3_aa: CASSLAGTSEYEQYF

v_call: TRBV6-5
j_call: TRBJ2-7
d_call: -
clone_size: -
cdr3_nt: TGTGCCAGCAGTTACGGGCGTGGCGAGCAGTACTTC
cdr3_aa: CASSYGRGEQYF

v_call: TRBV27
j_call: TRBJ1-1
d_call: -
clone_size: -
cdr3_nt: TGTGCCAGCAGTTTGACAGCAAACACTGAAGCTTTCTTT
cdr3_aa: CASSLTANTEAFF

v_call: TRBV11-2
j_call: TRBJ1-2
d_call: TRBD1
clone_size: -
cdr3_nt: TGTGCCAGCAGTCTGGGACAGCTAATAAATGGCTACACCTTC
cdr3_aa: CASSLGQLINGYTF

v_call: TRBV28
j_call: TRBJ2-7
d_call: -
clone_size: -
cdr3_nt: TGTGCCAGCAGTGTGTCTTACGAGCAGTACTTC
cdr3_aa: CASSVSYEQYF

v_call: TRBV28
j_call: TRBJ1-1
d_call: -
clone_size: -
cdr3_nt: TGTGCCAGCAGTCCCGACATGAACACTGAAGCTTTCTTT
cdr3_aa: CASSPDMNTEAFF

v_call: TRBV27
j_call: TRBJ1-6
d_call: -
clone_size: once
cdr3_nt: TGTGCCAGCAGTACCGTGTTCCCGTATTCACCCCTCCACTTT
cdr3_aa: CASSTVFPYSPLHF

v_call: TRBV3-1/TRBV3-2
j_call: TRBJ2-1
d_call: TRBD2
clone_size: -
cdr3_nt: TGTGCCAGCAGCCAAGGTCTAGCGGGGAGGCGGCAGTTCTTC
cdr3_aa: CASSQGLAGRRQFF

v_call: TRBV24-1
j_call: TRBJ2-7
d_call: -
clone_size: -
cdr3_nt: TGTGCCACCAGTGAGCCGGACATCTCCTACGAGCAGTACTTC
cdr3_aa: CATSEPDISYEQYF

v_call: TRBV2
j_call: TRBJ2-1
d_call: -
clone_size: -
cdr3_nt: TGTGCCAGCAACGGAGGGGGAAACAATGAGCAGTTCTTC
cdr3_aa: CASNGGGNNEQFF

v_call: TRBV7-6
j_call: TRBJ2-7
d_call: TRBD2
clone_size: -
cdr3_nt: TGTGCCAGCAGCTTAGAGGCGGGAGGCTTCTACGAGCAGTACTTC
cdr3_aa: CASSLEAGGFYEQYF

v_call: TRBV7-9
j_call: TRBJ1-1
d_call: TRBD1
clone_size: -
cdr3_nt: TGTGCCAGCAGCTTAGATCAGGGGGCGGACACTGAAGCTTTCTTT
cdr3_aa: CASSLDQGADTEAFF

v_call: TRBV6-1
j_call: TRBJ1-2
d_call: -
clone_size: -
cdr3_nt: TGTGCCAGCAGTGAACCACAGGGCGACTATGGCTACACCTTC
cdr3_aa: CASSEPQGDYGYTF

v_call: TRBV5-1
j_call: TRBJ1-1
d_call: -
clone_size: -
cdr3_nt: TGCGCCAGCAGCTTTGGGGGTAACACTGAAGCTTTCTTT
cdr3_aa: CASSFGGNTEAFF

v_call: TRBV11-2
j_call: TRBJ1-1
d_call: TRBD1
clone_size: few
cdr3_nt: TGTGCCAGCAGCCGACAGGGTGGGGGCACTGAAGCTTTCTTT
cdr3_aa: CASSRQGGGTEAFF

v_call: TRBV7-9
j_call: TRBJ2-1
d_call: -
clone_size: -
cdr3_nt: TGTGCCAGCAGCCTCGCCCAGGGAGAGAATGAGCAGTTCTTC
cdr3_aa: CASSLAQGENEQFF

v_call: TRBV19
j_call: TRBJ2-2
d_call: -
clone_size: -
cdr3_nt: TGTGCCAGTAGGGGCCCGAACACCGGGGAGCTGTTTTTT
cdr3_aa: CASRGPNTGELFF

v_call: TRBV24-1
j_call: TRBJ2-1
d_call: TRBD2
clone_size: -
cdr3_nt: TGTGCCACCAGTGATTCTGGGACTAGGGGCATCAATGAGCAGTTCTTC
cdr3_aa: CATSDSGTRGINEQFF

v_call: TRBV27
j_call: TRBJ1-5
d_call: TRBD1
clone_size: -
cdr3_nt: TGTGCCAGCAGTTTAAATTTCAGGGACAGGTATCAGCCCCAGCATTTT
cdr3_aa: CASSLNFRDRYQPQHF